The source of this T cell receptor beta chain is a study of patients and donors after allogeneic stem cell transplantation (dated by TCRdb to the early 2020s). Taken from the germline V gene, the CDR1 and CDR2 loops are SGHRS and YFSETQ. V ends up 4 bases short and J 10 bases short, with an unmatched junction base count of 9. Including cysteine and phenylalanine, the CDR3 has 14 amino acids. Only the CDR3 DNA is retained, 42 bases long and in frame from the first base. The sample holds a few counts of this clonotype. It lacks a known antigen. No much larger clone exists at a distance of one base, and base qualities are not known. Library construction relied on RT-PCR. This sample was sequenced with a NextSeq 550. TCRdb reprocessing: public reads trimmed at Q25 with fastp, clones called with MiXCR, in-frame beta chains kept. All rows with the same CDR3 protein become a single entry with the most common DNA and genes. The sample yields about 110,000 distinct CDR3 sequences; around 36% were counted once. 27% of the sample is held by the ten biggest clonotypes.

Sequences were obtained from blood, either unsorted or a sorted T cell fraction (not recorded which). This receptor was obtained from a human donor who was either an allogeneic HSCT recipient or a stem cell or donor lymphocyte infusion donor (not recorded which). It is not recorded whose cells these are; they may come from a transplant donor. Recombination connected TRBV5-1 to TRBJ2-1, with 9 bases matching TRBD1. The CDR3 loop reads CASSARDRDIEQFF. At the DNA level, the sequence is TGCGCCAGCAGCGCCCGGGACAGGGACATAGAGCAGTTCTTC.